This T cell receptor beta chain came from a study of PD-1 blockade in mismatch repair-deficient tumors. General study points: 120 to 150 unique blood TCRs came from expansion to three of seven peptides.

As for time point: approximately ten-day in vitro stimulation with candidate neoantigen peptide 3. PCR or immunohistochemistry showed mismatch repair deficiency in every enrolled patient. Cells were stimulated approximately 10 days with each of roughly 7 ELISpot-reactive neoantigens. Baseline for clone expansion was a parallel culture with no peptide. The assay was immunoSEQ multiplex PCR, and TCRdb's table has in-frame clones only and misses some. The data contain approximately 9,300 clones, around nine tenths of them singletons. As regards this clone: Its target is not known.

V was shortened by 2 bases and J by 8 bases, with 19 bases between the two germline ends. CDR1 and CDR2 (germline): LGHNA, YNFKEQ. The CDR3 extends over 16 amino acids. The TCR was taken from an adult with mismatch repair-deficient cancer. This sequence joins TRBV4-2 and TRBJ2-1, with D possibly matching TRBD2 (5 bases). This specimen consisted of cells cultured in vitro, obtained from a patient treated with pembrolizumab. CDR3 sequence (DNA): TGTGCCAGCAGCCAACCTCGGGGTTCGCAATTGCATGAGCAGTTCTTC. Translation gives CASSQPRGSQLHEQFF.